This T cell receptor (beta chain) was recovered during a study of T cell responses to AZD1222 COVID-19 vaccine. Points on this clone: Its target is unknown.

Findings and limits, study-wide: Seropositive status at baseline applied to only five or six AZD1222 recipients. Repertoire sampling happened only post peak T cell response.

The protocol was immunoSEQ multiplex PCR, while the TCRdb copy is restricted to in-frame clones and leaves out a portion. The repertoire holds some 200,000 clones, with roughly 92% as singletons. This CDR3 is built from 16 residues. Germline V lookup: CDR1 SGHRS, CDR2 YFSETQ. Between the trimmed V and J ends, which lost 1 base and 3 bases, there was a span of 13 bases. This chain links TRBV5-1 with TRBJ1-4, with D tentatively TRBD1 (5 bases). The source was peripheral blood, collected 28 days after the second AZD1222 dose. The source is an adult who received the AZD1222 COVID-19 vaccine. The CDR3 DNA sequence: TGCGCCAGCAGCTTGTCCAGTGTGACAGCTAATGAAAAACTGTTTTTT. Amino acid sequence: CASSLSSVTANEKLFF.